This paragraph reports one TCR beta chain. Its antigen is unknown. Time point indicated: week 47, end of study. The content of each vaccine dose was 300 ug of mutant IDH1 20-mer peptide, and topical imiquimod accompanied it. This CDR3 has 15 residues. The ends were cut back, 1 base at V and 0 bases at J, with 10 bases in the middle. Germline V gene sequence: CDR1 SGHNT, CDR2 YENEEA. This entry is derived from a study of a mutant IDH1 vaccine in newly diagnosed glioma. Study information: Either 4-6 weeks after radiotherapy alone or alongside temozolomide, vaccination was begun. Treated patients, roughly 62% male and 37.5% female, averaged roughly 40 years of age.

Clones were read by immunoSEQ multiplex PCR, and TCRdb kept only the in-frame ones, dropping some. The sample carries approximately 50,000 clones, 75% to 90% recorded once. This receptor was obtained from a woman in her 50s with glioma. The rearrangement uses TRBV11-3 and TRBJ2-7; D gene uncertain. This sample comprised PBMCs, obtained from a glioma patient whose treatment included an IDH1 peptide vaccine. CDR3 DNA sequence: TGTGCCAGCAGCTTAGGCCGGACCACCTCCTACGAGCAGTACTTC. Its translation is CASSLGRTTSYEQYF.